The following is a T cell receptor beta chain sequence with its context. Participants spanned ages about 18 to 100 years and resided in fewer than 30 US areas. Participant-given clinical history determined each cohort assignment. In the authors' workflow: By means of reference gene primer amplification, nucleated cell counts were estimated. The data were produced by immunoSEQ multiplex PCR, yet TCRdb's version contains in-frame clones alone and is incomplete. From that table come the V and J calls and clone size; the DNA was used to work out D and trimming. The sample yields approximately 220,000 clones, more than 80% seen once. These data are taken from a study of blood T cell repertoires in COVID-19. About the study: PBMCs, B-cell-depleted T cells, or T cells provided the cDNA or gDNA that made up the material.

Germline loops: CDR1 SGHVS, CDR2 FNYEAQ. Trimming pared 1 base from V and 2 bases from J, leaving 14 bases between. The CDR3 has 16 residues. Sequencing was performed on PBMCs or T cells enriched from blood (not recorded which). This rearrangement joins TRBV7-6 to TRBJ1-1; TRBD1 might be the D (5 bases). This sequence was found in a woman aged 18-29 years in a cohort exposed to, infected with or recovered from COVID-19 (not recorded which). CDR3 protein: CASSLESGRANTEAFF. CDR3 DNA sequence: TGTGCCAGCAGCTTAGAGTCGGGCAGGGCCAACACTGAAGCTTTCTTT.